One T cell receptor (beta chain) is described in this entry. Trimming left V 4 bases short and J 11 bases short, with 17 bases between. The CDR3 length is 13 residues. Germline values: CDR1 MRHNA, CDR2 SNTAGT. Researchers used genomic DNA as the template to profile TCR beta VDJ and CDR3. TCRdb called the reads again in MiXCR, with one record for every CDR3 protein. The repertoire holds roughly 260,000 distinct CDR3 sequences, with 45% to 50% as singletons. The source of the sample is a study of CD8+CD57+ T cells in acquired aplastic anemia. Those patients picked for sequencing had displayed CD8+CD57+ cell expansion on flow cytometry.

The J gene is TRBJ1-1, the V gene TRBV6-4, with no clear D. The receptor's source is a human donor with aplastic anemia. Material: sorted CD4+, CD8+, or CD8+CD57+ T cells (not recorded which) from PBMCs. CDR3 residues: CASSAGGPPPAFF. The CDR3 nucleotides read TGTGCCAGCAGTGCAGGAGGACCCCCCCCCGCTTTCTTT.